One and the same sample provided the 6 T cell receptor beta chains below, sequenced in a study of vaccination effects on CD4 cells after COVID-19. Antigen-specific CD4+ T cells were first expanded with viral peptide pools by the ViraFEST assay and only then sequenced. Following culture for roughly 10 days, CD4+ T cells were isolated. Two doses of BNT162b2 or mRNA-1273 vaccine were administered to participants. Antigens of these TCRs are unknown. Measured with immunoSEQ multiplex PCR; TCRdb has only the in-frame clones, and not every one. Found here are about 66,000 clones, around three quarters of them singletons; the top ten hold around 0.95%. The specimen comprised CD4+ T cells from PBMCs cultured with HCoV-OC43 spike peptides, sampled after COVID-19 vaccination. The subset was: HCoV-OC43 spike overlapping peptide pool stimulation. Every receptor here comes from a human donor who received a COVID-19 vaccine.

This clone was seen only a few times. The chain employs TRBV4-1 and TRBJ2-3; TRBD2 might be the D (6 bases). Germline CDR1 and CDR2: MGHRA and YSYEKL. V was trimmed by 3 bases and J by 1 base, leaving 11 bases between them. This CDR3 is built from 15 residues. CDR3 in amino acids: CASSQPTGGTDTQYF. The CDR3 DNA reads as TGCGCCAGCAGCCAGCCTACGGGGGGCACAGATACGCAGTATTTT.

The genes are TRBV5-6 and TRBJ1-3; D gene ambiguous. The CDR3 runs 13 residues. V was cut by 2 bases and J by 3 bases, with 6 bases left in between. In germline, CDR1 is SGHDT, CDR2 YYEEEE. The CDR3 loop is CASSFASGNTIYF. The DNA of the CDR3 is TGTGCCAGCAGCTTCGCCAGTGGAAACACCATATATTTT.

The chain carries TRBV7-2 and TRBJ2-1; 11 bases agree with TRBD2. The germline V gene has CDR1 SGHTA and CDR2 FQGNSA. Germline trimming cut 3 bases from V and 8 bases from J; bases unmatched to any gene: 6. The CDR3 is 15 residues long. DNA for the CDR3: TGTGCCAGCAGCTTTATGGGACTAGCGGTGGATGAGCAGTTCTTC. Its protein is CASSFMGLAVDEQFF.

This clone appeared once. The chain has TRBV9 and TRBJ2-1; 9 nucleotides align to TRBD1. Germline V lookup: CDR1 SGDLS, CDR2 YYNGEE. V lost 3 bases and J lost 9; bases outside the gene matches: 13. This CDR3 comprises 16 residues. This CDR3 reads CASSASPGQGVGEQFF. As DNA, the CDR3 is TGTGCCAGCAGCGCTAGCCCGGGACAGGGAGTTGGTGAGCAGTTCTTC.

The chain combines TRBV6-2 or TRBV6-3 with TRBJ2-3; tentatively, D is TRBD2 (6 bases). V lost 0 bases and J 3 bases, leaving 16 bases between the germline ends. From germline, CDR1 is MNHEY and CDR2 SVGEGT. This CDR3 is 17 amino acids long. As DNA, the CDR3 is TGTGCCAGCAGTTACTCTCGACTAGAACAAAAGACAGATACGCAGTATTTT. Translating it yields CASSYSRLEQKTDTQYF.

Here the CDR3 DNA reads TGCAGCGTAACAGGGGGCTGGGAGACCCAGTACTTC. As protein: CSVTGGWETQYF. The rearrangement uses TRBV29-1 and TRBJ2-5; 9 bases match TRBD1. The CDR3 is 12 residues long. In germline, CDR1 is SQVTM, CDR2 ANQGSEA. The V and J ends lost 6 bases and 5 bases, in that order; junction bases with no gene match: 4. Looking up the rest from reference TRBV29-1 and TRBJ2-5 gives the full variable domain: SAVISQKPSRDICQRGTSLTIQCQVDSQVTMMFWYRQQPGQSLTLIATANQGSEATYESGFVIDKFPISRPNLTFSTLTVSNMSPEDSSIYLCSVTGGWETQYFGPGTRLLVL.